The clone carrying this T cell receptor (beta chain) was counted at least ten times. Its target is unknown. The data were obtained in a study of neurological immune-mediated disorders. Study-wide points: Multiple sclerosis, the disease with the least TCR clonal expansion, fell below healthy controls, whereas HTLV-1-associated myelopathy showed the most.

The CDR3 is 13 amino acids. In germline, CDR1 is SEHNR, CDR2 FQNEAQ (reference sequence). J lost 8 bases, V lost 7 bases, and 7 bases had no gene match. 5'RACE employing 10-nucleotide random UMIs yielded the cDNA. TCRdb passed the 5' RACE reads through MiXCR, listing each CDR3 protein once. The table lists approximately 100,000 distinct CDR3 sequences, 3% to 4.5% of them singletons. The source is a woman under 30 with multiple sclerosis. The chain employs TRBV7-9 and TRBJ2-1; TRBD2 aligns across 8 bases. The sample comprised PBMCs. The CDR3 loop is CASTPHGGDEQFF. CDR3 DNA: TGTGCCAGCACCCCCCACGGGGGGGATGAGCAGTTCTTC.